This TCR beta chain was found in a study of ipilimumab plus nivolumab after autologous stem cell transplantation. In the study overall: DLBCL patients had primary refractory or relapsed disease. Findings and limits, study-wide: The authors say TCR, Treg and microbiome findings warrant further study.

Checkpoint therapy with ipilimumab 1 mg/kg began 14 to 28 days after transplant. Patients received nivolumab 3 mg/kg at weeks 1, 4, 7, 10, then fortnightly to week 26. The table came from immunoSEQ multiplex PCR; TCRdb's copy has only in-frame clones and leaves some out. Found here are about 24,000 clones, 86% of them singletons; the top ten hold less than 5.5%. About this clone itself: No antigen is known for it.

This specimen consisted of PBMCs, obtained in a trial of ipilimumab plus nivolumab as post-transplant consolidation. The clonotype originates from a male donor with diffuse large B-cell lymphoma.

CDR3 bases: TGTGCCAGCAGCTTAGATAGGACAGGGTGGGAGACCCAGTACTTC. As protein: CASSLDRTGWETQYF. This chain joins TRBV11-2 and TRBJ2-5; 8 bases are a match to TRBD1. V was pared by 0 bases and J by 5 bases, with 5 bases of the junction left unmatched. The germline gives CDR1 SGHAT, CDR2 FQNNGV. CDR3 length equals 15 residues. Combining the CDR3 with reference TRBV11-2 and TRBJ2-5 gives the whole variable domain EAGVAQSPRYKIIEKRQSVAFWCNPISGHATLYWYQQILGQGPKLLIQFQNNGVVDDSQLPKDRFSAERLKGVDSTLKIQPAKLEDSAVYLCASSLDRTGWETQYFGPGTRLLVL.